This passage covers 30 T cell receptor beta chains from one sample sequenced in a study of T cell responses to AZD1222 COVID-19 vaccine (dated by TCRdb to about 2021). The library was built by means of the immunoSEQ multiplex PCR assay. Imported from immuneACCESS, the table was reduced by TCRdb to in-frame sequences with V and J called. These copies leave out some clones; in studies compared against another copy, an unresolved V gene accounts for under half, and the cause of the remainder is not known. The sample table holds 120,000 to 150,000 clones, of which just over 90% were seen once. The ten largest make up about 2% of the sample. What the time point label conveys for this sample: about 28 days (+/-7) after the second vaccine dose. Sample: peripheral blood, taken 28 days after the second AZD1222 dose. The receptors come from an adult who received the AZD1222 COVID-19 vaccine.

The rearrangement uses TRBV6-4 and TRBJ2-1, with 11 bases aligning to TRBD2. V shed 0 bases and J 6 bases; nucleotides not matched to a gene: 1. Germline CDR1 and CDR2: MRHNA and SNTAGT. CDR3 length: 15 residues. The CDR3 sequence is CASSDSSGGANEQFF. In DNA, the CDR3 is TGTGCCAGCAGTGACTCTAGCGGGGGGGCCAATGAGCAGTTCTTC.

The chain carries TRBV3-1 (or the pseudogene TRBV3-2) and TRBJ2-7; 8 nucleotides line up with TRBD1. The V gene's germline CDR1 is LGHDT and CDR2 YNNKEL (reference sequence). V trimming: 4 bases; J trimming: 1 base; junction bases outside the gene matches: 0. The CDR3 extends over 13 amino acids. DNA of the CDR3: TGTGCCAGCAGCCGACAGGGGTCCTACGAGCAGTACTTC. It is translated as CASSRQGSYEQYF.

The chain couples TRBV5-1 to TRBJ2-3, with D possibly matching TRBD1 (5 bases). The germline gives CDR1 SGHRS, CDR2 YFSETQ. The CDR3 spans 15 residues. Trimming left V 1 base short and J 2 bases short, with 11 bases between. The CDR3 region is CASSLQGPPTDTQYF. In DNA, the CDR3 is TGCGCCAGCAGCTTGCAGGGTCCCCCCACAGATACGCAGTATTTT.

The chain carries TRBV23-1 and TRBJ1-2, with a possible D match to TRBD1 (5 bases). TRBV23-1 is sorted into the ORF group, with uncertain function. The CDR3 is 15 residues long. Trimming removed 3 bases at V and 2 bases at J, with 13 bases between. CDR3 DNA: TGCGCCAGCAGTCATCATCCGGGACGGAACTATGGCTACACCTTC. It translates to CASSHHPGRNYGYTF.

V and J are TRBV9 and TRBJ1-3; no reliable D call. CDR3 length: 16 amino acids. The V gene lost 0 bases and the J gene lost 0 bases, with 10 bases spanning the gap. CDR1 SGDLS and CDR2 YYNGEE come from the germline V gene. CDR3 in amino acids: CASSVGGVSSGNTIYF. The CDR3 DNA follows: TGTGCCAGCAGCGTAGGCGGGGTTTCCTCTGGAAACACCATATATTTT. Full variable domain (missing parts from reference TRBV9 and TRBJ1-3): DSGVTQTPKHLITATGQRVTLRCSPRSGDLSVYWYQQSLDQGLQFLIQYYNGEERAKGNILERFSAQQFPDLHSELNLSSLELGDSALYFCASSVGGVSSGNTIYFGEGSWLTVV.

The V and J genes are TRBV7-2 and TRBJ2-1; TRBD2 matches at 15 bases. The CDR3 is 19 residues long. Germline loops: CDR1 SGHTA, CDR2 FQGNSA. V lost 8 bases and J lost 9; bases outside the gene matches: 20. The CDR3 reads CASEPGLAGGLLPVGEQFF. DNA of the CDR3: TGTGCCAGCGAACCGGGACTAGCGGGAGGTCTTCTGCCAGTTGGTGAGCAGTTCTTC.

Here the CDR3 DNA reads TGCGCCAGCAGCCCACAGGGGTGGACTGAAGCTTTCTTT. Amino acid sequence: CASSPQGWTEAFF. The chain links TRBV5-1 to TRBJ1-1, with 7 bases identical to TRBD1. Trimming at V came to 4 bases and at J to 5 bases, leaving 5 bases not matched to a gene. The CDR3 length is 13 residues. Germline loops: CDR1 SGHRS, CDR2 YFSETQ.

The chain couples TRBV6-5 to TRBJ2-7, with D possibly matching TRBD2 (6 bases). Trimming stripped 6 bases from V and 0 bases from J, with 15 bases between. Germline CDR1 is MNHEY and CDR2 is SVGAGI. The CDR3 consists of 15 residues. This CDR3 reads CASSGRDGYSYEQYF. CDR3 in DNA: TGTGCCAGCAGCGGGCGGGACGGCTACTCCTACGAGCAGTACTTC.

The rearrangement links TRBV18 to TRBJ1-1, with TRBD1 as a possible D gene (6 bases). This CDR3 is built from 13 residues. The V end lost 6 bases, the J end lost 1 base, and 9 bases lay between the germline ends. Germline V gene sequence: CDR1 KGHSH, CDR2 LQKENI. The CDR3 region is CASSGQRNTEAFF. DNA for the CDR3: TGTGCCAGCTCCGGACAGCGGAACACTGAAGCTTTCTTT.

This chain connects TRBV30 to TRBJ2-7; no reliable D call. Germline values: CDR1 GTSNPN, CDR2 SVGIG (reference sequence). CDR3 size: 12 residues. V was pared by 4 bases and J by 2 bases, with 9 bases between. The CDR3 loop reads CAWMHNTYEQYF. CDR3 coding DNA: TGTGCCTGGATGCATAACACCTACGAGCAGTACTTC.

The chain uses TRBV5-6 and TRBJ1-1; D unresolved. Germline V gives CDR1 SGHDT, CDR2 YYEEEE. V was cut by 3 bases and J by 1 base, with 13 bases left in between. CDR3 length equals 15 residues. The CDR3 DNA reads as TGTGCCAGCAGCTCGCAACGTCTCAGGAACACTGAAGCTTTCTTT. This codes for CASSSQRLRNTEAFF.

This chain uses TRBV10-2 with TRBJ1-5; D gene uncertain. The CDR3 length is 12 residues. From germline, CDR1 is WSHSY and CDR2 SAAADI. V lost 6 bases and J 4 bases, leaving 7 bases between the germline ends. Written as DNA, the CDR3 is TGCGCCAGCAGGAGGGAGAATCAGCCCCAGCATTTT. It encodes CASRRENQPQHF.

The chain combines TRBV15 with TRBJ1-3, with no clear D. The CDR3 runs to 17 residues. Per germline, CDR1 LNHNV and CDR2 YYDKDF (reference sequence). Trimming pared 0 bases from V and 4 bases from J, leaving 16 bases between. The CDR3 DNA is TGTGCCACCAGCAGAGATCGCCCCCGAGGGTCCGGAAACACCATATATTTT. Protein: CATSRDRPRGSGNTIYF.

The chain couples TRBV7-8 to TRBJ1-1, with D possibly being TRBD1 (6 bases). The CDR3 is made up of 14 amino acids. CDR1 is SGHVS and CDR2 is FQNEAQ in the germline V gene. V lost 0 bases and J lost 5, with 10 bases in between. The CDR3: CASSLAWGATEAFF. CDR3 nucleotide sequence: TGTGCCAGCAGCTTAGCGTGGGGGGCGACTGAAGCTTTCTTT. Using reference TRBV7-8 and TRBJ1-1 for the parts outside the CDR3, the full variable domain is GAGVSQSPRYKVAKRGQDVALRCDPISGHVSLFWYQQALGQGPEFLTYFQNEAQLDKSGLPSDRFFAERPEGSVSTLKIQRTQQEDSAVYLCASSLAWGATEAFFGQGTRLTVV.

The table lists this clone with a count of one. The V gene is TRBV5-1, the J gene TRBJ2-1; D gene unclear. The V gene lost 1 base and the J gene lost 6 bases, with 8 bases spanning the gap. The CDR3 length is 13 residues. The germline V gene encodes CDR1 SGHRS and CDR2 YFSETQ. This chain's CDR3 is CASSLPGGNEQFF. DNA for the CDR3: TGCGCCAGCAGCTTGCCCGGTGGCAATGAGCAGTTCTTC.

The chain is built from TRBV18 and TRBJ2-1; D not certain. Germline V gene data show CDR1 as KGHSH and CDR2 as LQKENI. The CDR3 length is 16 residues. V shed 6 bases and J shed 0 bases, with 15 bases lying between them. The CDR3 loop reads CASSYRPQCSYNEQFF. The CDR3 DNA reads TGTGCCAGCTCTTATCGCCCCCAGTGCTCCTACAATGAGCAGTTCTTC.

The chain couples TRBV27 to TRBJ2-3; TRBD2 agrees at 7 bases. The CDR3 sequence is 13 residues long. Germline assignment: CDR1 MNHEY and CDR2 SMNVEV (reference sequence). After removal of 7 bases from V and 3 bases from J, the junction contained 4 bases not matched to a gene. CDR3 in DNA: TGTGCCAGCAATCCGGGGGGAACAGATACGCAGTATTTT. Translating it yields CASNPGGTDTQYF.

This clone appeared once. The chain recombines TRBV18 with TRBJ1-2; possibly TRBD1 for D (5 bases). The CDR3 has 14 amino acids. Trimming left V 0 bases short and J 8 bases short, with 13 bases between. CDR1 is KGHSH and CDR2 is LQKENI in the germline V gene. In nucleotides, the CDR3 is TGTGCCAGCTCACCACCGGGCAGGGAAAACGGCTACACCTTC. Translated, it gives CASSPPGRENGYTF.

This sequence joins TRBV5-6 and TRBJ2-3; 8 bases align to TRBD1. The trim removed 4 bases at V and 3 bases at J, leaving 4 bases unmatched. CDR1 SGHDT and CDR2 YYEEEE come from the germline V gene. The CDR3 totals 14 residues. The DNA for the CDR3 is TGTGCCAGCAGCCCCACAGGGGGGACAGATACGCAGTATTTT. Translated: CASSPTGGTDTQYF. Full variable domain (remainder filled in from reference TRBV5-6 and TRBJ2-3): DAGVTQSPTHLIKTRGQQVTLRCSPKSGHDTVSWYQQALGQGPQFIFQYYEEEERQRGNFPDRFSGHQFPNYSSELNVNALLLGDSALYLCASSPTGGTDTQYFGPGTRLTVL.

The genes are TRBV3-1 (or the pseudogene TRBV3-2) and TRBJ2-6; 10 nucleotides match TRBD1. J gave up 2 bases and V 1 base, and 5 bases lay outside the gene matches. Per germline, CDR1 LGHDT and CDR2 YNNKEL (reference sequence). There are 18 residues in the CDR3. The CDR3 region is CASSQVAGQGTGANVLTF. CDR3 nucleotides: TGTGCCAGCAGCCAAGTGGCGGGACAGGGGACTGGGGCCAACGTCCTGACTTTC.

The chain uses TRBV2 and TRBJ1-6, with TRBD1 matching 7 bases. CDR1 is SNHLY and CDR2 is FYNNEI in the germline V gene. V lost 6 bases, J lost 7 bases, and 0 bases stayed unmatched. The CDR3 loop spans 12 amino acids. The CDR3 reads CASRGQNSPLHF. CDR3 nucleotides: TGTGCCAGCAGGGGACAGAATTCACCCCTCCACTTT.

For the CDR3, the DNA is TGCGCCAGCAGCTTTACGGGAGGGTCCCGTGAAGATACGCAGTATTTT. Encoded protein: CASSFTGGSREDTQYF. The genes are TRBV5-1 and TRBJ2-3, with 8 bases lining up with TRBD2. The CDR3 runs to 16 residues. Germline V gene data show CDR1 as SGHRS and CDR2 as YFSETQ. Trimming cost V 2 bases and J 5 bases; bases outside gene matches: 10. Full variable domain (missing parts from reference TRBV5-1 and TRBJ2-3): KAGVTQTPRYLIKTRGQQVTLSCSPISGHRSVSWYQQTPGQGLQFLFEYFSETQRNKGNFPGRFSGRQFSNSRSEMNVSTLELGDSALYLCASSFTGGSREDTQYFGPGTRLTVL.

CDR3 loop: CASLPTGRGNTIYF. Here the CDR3 DNA reads TGTGCCAGCCTACCAACAGGGAGAGGAAACACCATATATTTT. V gene TRBV2 combines with J gene TRBJ1-3; D may be TRBD1 (6 bases). CDR1 SNHLY and CDR2 FYNNEI come from the germline V gene. The ends were cut back, 8 bases at V and 4 bases at J, with 15 bases in the middle. CDR3 size: 14 residues.

For the CDR3, the DNA is TGCGCCAGCAAGGAGGTGCATGATTCTGCTGGCTACACCTTC. It translates to CASKEVHDSAGYTF. This chain links TRBV5-1 with TRBJ1-2; D call uncertain. V was trimmed by 6 bases and J by 7 bases, leaving 19 bases between them. Per the germline V gene, CDR1 is SGHRS and CDR2 is YFSETQ. CDR3 size: 14 residues.

The gene calls are TRBV2 and TRBJ2-3; 7 nucleotides line up with TRBD2. Germline V gene lookup returns CDR1 SNHLY and CDR2 FYNNEI. With 4 bases clipped from V and 3 bases from J, the junction kept 7 bases outside the gene matches. The CDR3 is made up of 15 amino acids. CDR3 DNA: TGTGCCAGCAGTGGGCCGGGGAGGGCTACAGATACGCAGTATTTT. Residues: CASSGPGRATDTQYF.

This chain uses TRBV21-1 with TRBJ2-7. TRBV21-1 represents a pseudogene. The CDR3 consists of 14 residues. Here the CDR3 DNA reads TGTGCCAGCAGCAAATCCGGGACGGAATACGAGCAGTACTTC. The encoded protein is CASSKSGTEYEQYF.

The V and J genes are TRBV7-9 and TRBJ1-2; 8 bases match TRBD1. V lost 5 bases, J lost 6 bases, and 8 bases stayed unmatched. Germline CDR1 and CDR2: SEHNR and FQNEAQ (reference sequence). The CDR3 runs 14 residues. The CDR3: CASSPRQGADGYTF. DNA of the CDR3: TGTGCCAGCAGCCCTAGGCAGGGGGCTGATGGCTACACCTTC.

The chain recombines TRBV13 with TRBJ2-7, with D perhaps matching TRBD1 (5 bases). Trimming pared 5 bases from V and 2 bases from J, leaving 7 bases between. CDR3 length: 12 amino acids. Germline CDR1 and CDR2: PRHDT and FYEKMQ (reference sequence). The CDR3 coding sequence is TGTGCCAGCAGCGTGGGGCCCTACGAGCAGTACTTC. It specifies CASSVGPYEQYF.

This chain's CDR3 is CASSQRSTGELFF. The CDR3 DNA sequence: TGCGCCAGCAGCCAGAGGTCCACCGGGGAGCTGTTTTTT. This rearrangement joins TRBV4-1 to TRBJ2-2, with unresolved D. Trimming shortened V by 3 bases and J by 4 bases, and 6 bases separated the two germline ends. The germline gives CDR1 MGHRA, CDR2 YSYEKL. The CDR3 contains 13 residues.

This clone was observed a handful of times. The rearrangement uses TRBV21-1 and TRBJ2-5; the tabulated D call, TRBD1, remains unverified against the DNA. TRBV21-1 is designated a pseudogene. This CDR3 has 15 residues. The CDR3 DNA is TGTGCCAGCATTGGGGTAGGGACAGACGAAGAGACCCAGTACTTC. This gives the protein CASIGVGTDEETQYF.